These T cell receptor beta chains were read from a single sample in a study of cytomegalovirus exposure and HLA in healthy donors. The method was immunoSEQ multiplex PCR; TCRdb's version includes in-frame clones alone and lacks a portion of them. The data contain 98,000 or so clones, 10% of them singletons. Specimen: PBMCs. These receptors all stem from a man aged 40-49 years in good health and CMV-seropositive. CDR3s include the opening cysteine and the closing phenylalanine or tryptophan. Each record gives: CDR3 DNA, CDR3 protein, clone size, J gene, D gene, V gene. The D gene is left open where the match is weak. A row's size may be missing; if present it is once, few, many or a size class.

TGTGCCAGCAGCTTTCTGAGCACAGATACGCAGTATTTT,CASSFLSTDTQYF,few,TRBJ2-3,-,TRBV7-3
TGTGCCAGCAGTGTGAGACAAGGGGAGCTGTTTTTT,CASSVRQGELFF,-,TRBJ2-2,-,TRBV6-1
TGTGCCAGCAGCCCGGGGGAAAGGCACTACGAGCAGTACTTC,CASSPGERHYEQYF,-,TRBJ2-7,-,TRBV5-6
TGCGCCAGCAGCCAGGGAGACAGGGGGGAAAAAAACATTCAGTACTTC,CASSQGDRGEKNIQYF,few,TRBJ2-4,TRBD1,TRBV4-3
TGTGCCAGTAGTATGAGCCTCTTCTTGAGCGTTGAGTTCTTC,CASSMSLFLSVEFF,few,TRBJ2-1,-,TRBV19
TGCGCCAGCAGCTTGGTGCTAGCGGGCCTAAATACGCAGTATTTT,CASSLVLAGLNTQYF,few,TRBJ2-3,TRBD2,TRBV5-1
TGTGCCAGCAGCTTCCTCGGGAGGGCCTCCCCCGAGCAGTACTTC,CASSFLGRASPEQYF,-,TRBJ2-7,TRBD2,TRBV5-6
TGTGCCAGCAGCTATCAAACTACCGGGGAGCTGTTTTTT,CASSYQTTGELFF,-,TRBJ2-2,-,TRBV7-9
TGTGCCAGCAGCTTACAGGGACTTACCTACGAGCAGTACTTC,CASSLQGLTYEQYF,few,TRBJ2-7,-,TRBV7-6
TGTGCCAGCCGATCTCCCGGGGCAGGGGGCACAGATACGCAGTATTTT,CASRSPGAGGTDTQYF,-,TRBJ2-3,-,TRBV13
TGTGCCAGCAGCAAGGTAAAGGCTAGCGGATCCTATGTAAGTGAGCAGTTCTTC,CASSKVKASGSYVSEQFF,-,TRBJ2-1,-,TRBV21-1
TGTGCCAGCAGCGCACGGGATACGCAGTATTTT,CASSARDTQYF,-,TRBJ2-3,-,TRBV6-6
TGCAGCGTTGAAGCCCCGGGACAGGGGCCCCACAATGAGCAGTTCTTC,CSVEAPGQGPHNEQFF,-,TRBJ2-1,TRBD1,TRBV29-1
TGTGCCAGCAGCAAACGACAGGGTGACACTGAAGCTTTCTTT,CASSKRQGDTEAFF,-,TRBJ1-1,TRBD1,TRBV11-2
TGTGCCAGCAGCCCAGGGGAACTAGCGGGAGAGCCACTAGGCATTCAGTACTTC,CASSPGELAGEPLGIQYF,few,TRBJ2-4,TRBD2,TRBV13
TGTGCCTGGTCTAGTACTGAGCAGTTCTTC,CAWSSTEQFF,-,TRBJ2-1,-,TRBV30
TGCAGCGTTGTAAGGGACACCTACGAGCAGTACTTC,CSVVRDTYEQYF,-,TRBJ2-7,-,TRBV29-1
TGCAGTGCTAGTCATGAGACCCAGTACTTC,CSASHETQYF,-,TRBJ2-5,-,TRBV20-1
TGTGCCAGCAGTTACATTAGCGGCACAGATACGCAGTATTTT,CASSYISGTDTQYF,few,TRBJ2-3,-,TRBV2
TGTGCCAGCAGCTTAGCGGCAGGGAAAGGTAATCAGCCCCAGCATTTT,CASSLAAGKGNQPQHF,few,TRBJ1-5,-,TRBV7-8
TGTGCCACCAGCAGAGGTACAGGGGAGAACACTGAAGCTTTCTTT,CATSRGTGENTEAFF,few,TRBJ1-1,TRBD1,TRBV15
TGTGCCAGCAGCATACTGGATGAGCAGTTCTTC,CASSILDEQFF,-,TRBJ2-1,-,TRBV13
TGCGCCAGCAGCTTCGGGAGGGCACCCACAGATACGCAGTATTTT,CASSFGRAPTDTQYF,-,TRBJ2-3,TRBD2,TRBV5-1
TGCAGCGTTGAAGGAGCTAGCGGGAGTGCCGGGGAGCTGTTTTTT,CSVEGASGSAGELFF,few,TRBJ2-2,TRBD2,TRBV29-1